There are many counts of the clone carrying this T cell receptor beta chain. Every donor, a Caucasian adult, lived in Nashville, Tennessee. This CDR3 has 12 residues. The germline V and J ends were trimmed by 0 bases and 8 bases, with 4 bases remaining between them. Per the germline V gene, CDR1 is WSHSY and CDR2 is SAAADI. This sample stems from a study of shared clonotypes between healthy human individuals. Sequenced by immunoSEQ multiplex PCR; TCRdb stores in-frame clones only, minus some. The table lists 550,000 to 600,000 clones, around 80% of them singletons. The sequencing input was PBMCs. The receptor was derived from a woman between 40 and 55 years old in good health. Some clones in this sample may be carry-over from other donors' samples. This chain joins TRBV10-2 and TRBJ1-4; no reliable D call. The CDR3 sequence is CASSESKEKLFF. Here the CDR3 DNA reads TGCGCCAGCAGTGAGTCGAAAGAAAAACTGTTTTTT.